This T cell receptor beta chain appears in the sequencing data of a study of cytomegalovirus exposure and HLA in healthy donors. Turning to this clone: Antigen unknown.

The PCR employed 60 Vbeta primers together with 13 Jbeta primers. Method: immunoSEQ multiplex PCR; TCRdb's copy keeps in-frame clones and lacks some. This sample's table reports around 75,000 clones. Study-level points and caveats: Several of the most significant clusters appeared linked to common viral pathogens, based on a later analysis.

This TCR was recovered from a man between 50 and 59 years old in good health and CMV-seropositive. Material for sequencing was PBMCs.

This CDR3 reads CASSLYTTGSNQPQHF. Written as DNA, the CDR3 is TGTGCCAGCAGTTTATATACGACAGGTAGCAATCAGCCCCAGCATTTT. The chain carries TRBV28 and TRBJ1-5; possibly TRBD1 for D (6 bases). Germline values: CDR1 MDHEN, CDR2 SYDVKM. V was trimmed by 1 base and J by 0 bases, leaving 10 bases between them. The CDR3 sequence is 16 residues long.